The source of this T cell receptor beta chain is a study of T cells in Graves' hyperthyroidism and ophthalmopathy. Study-wide results and caveats: Most thyroid clonotypes with frequency above 0.001 were detected in blood.

A lack of ophthalmopathy progression within 18 months defined stable Graves' hyperthyroidism. Patients between 18 and 65 years old had hyperthyroidism, newly diagnosed and lasting under 2 months. Germline CDR1 is MNHEY and CDR2 is SVGAGI. Trimming removed 1 base from V and 8 bases from J, with 6 bases in between. The CDR3 contains 11 residues. The table lists this clonotype with many counts. As yet, its antigen is unknown. Amplification yielded TCR beta CDR3 regions, with RNA transcripts as the source. The primer set for the first-round RT-PCR of the TCR CDR3 was HTBI. TCRdb reprocessed the multiplex PCR reads via MiXCR and lists one record per CDR3 protein. The top ten hold around 27% of the sample, which has about half a million distinct CDR3 sequences, less than 25% seen once.

The rearrangement links TRBV6-5 to TRBJ2-7, with D perhaps being TRBD1 or TRBD2 (5 bases each). This receptor was obtained from a young man with Graves' hyperthyroidism. What was sequenced was blood. The CDR3 sequence is CASSYLGQQYF. The CDR3 nucleotides are TGTGCCAGCAGTTACTTGGGACAGCAGTACTTC.